These 17 T cell receptor beta chains came from one sample sequenced in a study of T cell responses to AZD1222 COVID-19 vaccine (dated by TCRdb to the early 2020s). The sample's time point label is to be understood as: baseline before first vaccination. This sample's treatment or condition label indicates: meningococcal conjugate vaccine given as trial control. To prepare the library, the immunoSEQ multiplex PCR assay was applied. What TCRdb holds here is the immuneACCESS table cut down to in-frame rearrangements. Part of the clones is not present; checked against another copy, under half of the missing clones reflect an unresolved V gene, and the others are unexplained. This sample comprises about 200,000 clones, under 95% of them detected only once. The ten largest make up more than 0.8% of the sample. Material: peripheral blood, obtained on day 0 of MenACWY control vaccination. The receptors shown here come from an adult in good health.

The chain combines TRBV2 with TRBJ1-2; D gene unclear. Germline CDR1 reads SNHLY; CDR2 reads FYNNEI. V dropped 4 bases and J dropped 2 bases, with 20 bases sitting between them. The CDR3 contains 17 residues. CDR3 nucleotides: TGTGCCAGCAGTGTCCCGCTAGGAGGCAGATTGAACTATGGCTACACCTTC. This sequence encodes CASSVPLGGRLNYGYTF.

The V call is TRBV5-1, the J call TRBJ2-2; 7 nucleotides agree with TRBD1. V lost 1 base to trimming and J lost 6 bases; unmatched junction nucleotides: 12. CDR3 length equals 17 residues. The germline V gene has CDR1 SGHRS and CDR2 YFSETQ. The CDR3 nucleotides read TGCGCCAGCAGCTTGTCGGTTGCAGGGGGTCAGGCCGGGGAGCTGTTTTTT. Translated: CASSLSVAGGQAGELFF.

The rearrangement uses TRBV25-1 and TRBJ2-7; 7 bases map to TRBD1. The length of the CDR3 is 13 residues. Germline CDR1 MGHDK, CDR2 SYGVNS. With 4 bases clipped from V and 3 bases from J, the junction kept 3 bases outside the gene matches. As DNA, the CDR3 is TGTGCCAGCAGTGCCCGGGACAGCTACGAGCAGTACTTC. This encodes CASSARDSYEQYF.

V and J are TRBV4-2 and TRBJ1-2; a weak D match, TRBD1 (5 bases). Trimming took 1 base from V and 4 from J, leaving 10 bases between them. Per germline, CDR1 LGHNA and CDR2 YNFKEQ. CDR3 length equals 14 residues. The CDR3 is CASSQGGSLYGYTF. Here the CDR3 DNA reads TGTGCCAGCAGCCAAGGGGGCAGCCTCTATGGCTACACCTTC.

There are a few counts of this clone. Other DNA sequences of this sample code for an identical CDR3. The gene calls are TRBV5-1 and TRBJ2-6; possible D gene TRBD2, 5 bases. The ends were cut back, 0 bases at V and 3 bases at J, with 7 bases in the middle. The germline V gene has CDR1 SGHRS and CDR2 YFSETQ. The CDR3 runs to 15 residues. CDR3 protein: CASSLDGSGANVLTF. The CDR3 DNA follows: TGCGCCAGCAGCTTGGATGGGAGTGGGGCCAACGTCCTGACTTTC.

This clone was detected once. This chain connects TRBV3-1 (or the pseudogene TRBV3-2) to TRBJ1-2; D perhaps matches TRBD1 (5 bases). Germline V CDR1 and CDR2: LGHDT, YNNKEL (reference sequence). The ends were cut back, 4 bases at V and 8 bases at J, with 14 bases in the middle. This CDR3 spans 13 amino acids. The CDR3 sequence is CASSRERGGGYTF. DNA of the CDR3: TGTGCCAGCAGCCGGGAGCGGGGCGGCGGCTACACCTTC.

V gene TRBV4-1 combines with J gene TRBJ1-2, with a weak D call TRBD1 (6 bases). V lost 3 bases and J lost 0, with 11 bases in between. This CDR3 comprises 15 residues. Germline V gene data show CDR1 as MGHRA and CDR2 as YSYEKL. The CDR3, as DNA: TGCGCCAGCAGCCACAGGGACACCGCTAACTATGGCTACACCTTC. Its translation: CASSHRDTANYGYTF.

The gene calls are TRBV11-2 and TRBJ2-3; TRBD2 matches at 10 bases. The CDR3 length is 15 residues. Germline V CDR1 and CDR2: SGHAT, FQNNGV. V was pared by 6 bases and J by 0 bases, with 3 bases of the junction left unmatched. The DNA for the CDR3 is TGTGCCAGCAGTTTTAGCGGGGGGAGCACAGATACGCAGTATTTT. This gives the protein CASSFSGGSTDTQYF.

The DNA for the CDR3 is TGCGCCAGCAGCTCGCTCCCCCCCGGGGGAAGTGGAAACACCATATATTTT. It is translated as CASSSLPPGGSGNTIYF. This chain joins TRBV5-1 and TRBJ1-3; TRBD1 might be the D (5 bases). There are 17 residues in the CDR3. Trimming cost V 3 bases and J 3 bases, with 19 bases left between them. CDR1 is SGHRS, CDR2 YFSETQ, per germline. The full variable domain, with the rest looked up from reference TRBV5-1 and TRBJ1-3, is KAGVTQTPRYLIKTRGQQVTLSCSPISGHRSVSWYQQTPGQGLQFLFEYFSETQRNKGNFPGRFSGRQFSNSRSEMNVSTLELGDSALYLCASSSLPPGGSGNTIYFGEGSWLTVV.

The chain links TRBV6-5 to TRBJ2-2, with 8 bases identical to TRBD1. Germline values: CDR1 MNHEY, CDR2 SVGAGI. V gave up 9 bases and J gave up 6 bases; unmatched junction bases: 6. The length of the CDR3 is 13 residues. The CDR3: CASHSRGPGELFF. CDR3 DNA: TGTGCCAGTCACTCCAGGGGGCCCGGGGAGCTGTTTTTT.

The chain uses TRBV7-9 and TRBJ1-5; TRBD1 is a possible D gene (5 bases). The ends were cut back, 5 bases at V and 3 bases at J, with 14 bases in the middle. The germline gives CDR1 SEHNR, CDR2 FQNEAQ (reference sequence). The CDR3 loop spans 15 amino acids. In DNA, the CDR3 is TGTGCCAGCAGCCAGATGGGGGGATCCAATCAGCCCCAGCATTTT. Its translation: CASSQMGGSNQPQHF.

The J gene is TRBJ2-7, the V gene TRBV28; D is perhaps TRBD1 (5 bases). Germline CDR1 is MDHEN and CDR2 is SYDVKM. Trimming removed 1 base at V and 7 bases at J, with 14 bases between. This CDR3 region has 14 residues. The CDR3 DNA reads as TGTGCCAGCAGTTTATTAGACAGCCGTCGGGAGCAGTACTTC. This gives the protein CASSLLDSRREQYF.

This chain joins TRBV11-2 and TRBJ1-2; no reliable D call. Germline assignment: CDR1 SGHAT and CDR2 FQNNGV. This CDR3 has 13 amino acids. The germline V and J ends were trimmed by 5 bases and 3 bases, with 10 bases remaining between them. The CDR3 bases are TGTGCCAGCAGCCCCGCTGGAGACTATGGCTACACCTTC. It specifies CASSPAGDYGYTF.

This clone was seen repeatedly, ten times or more. The V gene is TRBV2, the J gene TRBJ1-1, with D maybe TRBD1 (6 bases). V was trimmed by 8 bases and J by 1 base, leaving 14 bases between them. The CDR3 consists of 14 residues. Germline V CDR1 and CDR2: SNHLY, FYNNEI. The DNA for the CDR3 is TGTGCCAGCCGAGAACAGGGAAGGAACACTGAAGCTTTCTTT. Its translation is CASREQGRNTEAFF.

The chain has TRBV19 and TRBJ1-5; D is undetermined. The germline CDR1 and CDR2 sequences are LNHDA and SQIVND (reference sequence). The CDR3 is 16 amino acids. The V end lost 1 base, the J end lost 2 bases, and 12 bases lay between the germline ends. The chain's CDR3 is CASSIVAGSGNQPQHF. The CDR3 nucleotides read TGTGCCAGTAGTATAGTGGCGGGGAGTGGCAATCAGCCCCAGCATTTT.

CDR3 DNA: TGTGCCAGCAGTTTACCCCGATACTCGAACACTGAAGCTTTCTTT. It codes for CASSLPRYSNTEAFF. The rearrangement links TRBV28 to TRBJ1-1; D unresolved. This CDR3 has 15 residues. Germline V gene lookup returns CDR1 MDHEN and CDR2 SYDVKM. Trimming cost V 2 bases and J 1 base, with 11 bases left between them.

The chain employs TRBV11-2 and TRBJ1-1; D perhaps matches TRBD1 (6 bases). V was shortened by 1 base and J by 1 base, with 10 bases between the two germline ends. Germline assignment: CDR1 SGHAT and CDR2 FQNNGV. The CDR3 sequence is 15 residues long. The CDR3 bases are TGTGCCAGCAGCTTAGTCGACAGGCCGAACACTGAAGCTTTCTTT. Amino acid sequence: CASSLVDRPNTEAFF.